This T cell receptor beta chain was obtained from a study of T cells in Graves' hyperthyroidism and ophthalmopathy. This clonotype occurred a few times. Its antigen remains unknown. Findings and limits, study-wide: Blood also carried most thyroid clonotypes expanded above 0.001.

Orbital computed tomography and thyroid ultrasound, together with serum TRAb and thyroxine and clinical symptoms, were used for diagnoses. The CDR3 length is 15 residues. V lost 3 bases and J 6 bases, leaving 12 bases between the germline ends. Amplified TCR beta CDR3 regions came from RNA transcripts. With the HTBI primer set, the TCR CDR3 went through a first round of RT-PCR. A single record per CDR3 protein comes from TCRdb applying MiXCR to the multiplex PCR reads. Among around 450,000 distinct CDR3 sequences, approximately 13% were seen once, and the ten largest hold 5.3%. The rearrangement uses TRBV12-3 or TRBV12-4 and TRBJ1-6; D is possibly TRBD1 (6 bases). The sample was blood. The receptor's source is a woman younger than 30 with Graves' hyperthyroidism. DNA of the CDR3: TGTGCCAGCAGTTTTTCTACAGGGCGTAATTCACCCCTCCACTTT. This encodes CASSFSTGRNSPLHF.